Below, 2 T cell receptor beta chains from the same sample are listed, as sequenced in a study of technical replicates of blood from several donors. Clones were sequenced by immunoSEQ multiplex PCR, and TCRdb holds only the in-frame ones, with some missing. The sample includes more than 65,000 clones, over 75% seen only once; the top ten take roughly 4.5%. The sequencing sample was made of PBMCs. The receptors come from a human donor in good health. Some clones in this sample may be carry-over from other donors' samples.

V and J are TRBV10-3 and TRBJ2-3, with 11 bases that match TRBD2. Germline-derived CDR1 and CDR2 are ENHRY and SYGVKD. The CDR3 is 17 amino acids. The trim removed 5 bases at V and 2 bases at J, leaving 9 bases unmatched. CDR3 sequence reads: CAISSSTSGEPTDTQYF. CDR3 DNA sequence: TGTGCCATCAGTTCCTCGACTAGCGGGGAGCCCACAGATACGCAGTATTTT.

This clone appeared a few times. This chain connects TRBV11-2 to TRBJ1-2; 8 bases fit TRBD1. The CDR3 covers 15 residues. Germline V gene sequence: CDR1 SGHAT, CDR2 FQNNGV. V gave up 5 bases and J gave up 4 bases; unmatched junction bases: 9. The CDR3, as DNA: TGTGCCAGCAGCAGAAAATCAGGGGGCTTCTATGGCTACACCTTC. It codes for CASSRKSGGFYGYTF.